This TCR beta chain was recovered during a study of high-grade serous ovarian cancer treatment subgroups. As for the study in general: Mean per sample: about 14,000 reads, around 7,100 unique TCR beta rearrangements.

The CDR3 spans 16 residues. The germline V gene has CDR1 SGHRS and CDR2 YFSETQ. Trimming removed 4 bases from V and 1 base from J; junction bases left unmatched: 7. Data came from immunoSEQ multiplex PCR; TCRdb stores just in-frame clones and leaves some out. This repertoire shows 18,000 or so clones, around 72% found once; its top ten account for 6.4%. Study-wide results and caveats: Different patients shared almost no repertoire; same-patient tumors shared 0.11 to 0.79. These tumor repertoires lack spatial information from bulk sequencing.

Tumor tissue was taken before any definitive surgery or chemotherapy was given. Concerning this clone itself: Its specificity is unknown.

The receptor was derived from a human donor with high-grade serous ovarian cancer. The genes are TRBV5-1 and TRBJ1-1; the match to TRBD1 covers 10 bases. Sequencing input: tumor tissue. The CDR3 region is CASSPRTGGSNTEAFF. DNA of the CDR3: TGCGCCAGCAGCCCCCGGACAGGGGGTTCGAACACTGAAGCTTTCTTT.